This T cell receptor beta chain was observed in a study of CD8 T cells in ankylosing spondylitis. Libraries for TCR beta were made by quantitative 5'-RACE with molecular barcodes. TCRdb reprocessed the 5' RACE reads with MiXCR, giving one entry per CDR3 protein. Among around 130,000 distinct CDR3 sequences listed, about a sixth were seen once. As for this clonotype: The antigen remains undetermined.

Study-level findings and limits: Typical of ankylosing spondylitis blood, it appeared, was a TCR beta motif of about eight highly homologous variants. There were earlier reports of some motif variants in reactive arthritis synovial fluid and blood.

The sequencing input was blood, either unsorted or a sorted T cell fraction (not recorded which). This sequence was found in a male donor with ankylosing spondylitis.

CDR3 loop: CASSPTGTGNYEQYF. The CDR3 DNA sequence: TGTGCCAGCAGCCCAACCGGGACAGGGAACTACGAGCAGTACTTC. The rearrangement links TRBV7-9 to TRBJ2-7, with 9 bases lining up with TRBD1. Trimming took 5 bases from V and 3 from J; bases not matched to a gene: 8. This CDR3 spans 15 amino acids. CDR1 SEHNR and CDR2 FQNEAQ come from the germline V gene (reference sequence).